These T cell receptor beta chains were read from a single sample in a study of T-cell reconstitution after alpha-beta-depleted transplantation in children. TCRdb independently ran MiXCR on the PCR reads; one entry per CDR3 protein. The data show over 400,000 distinct CDR3 sequences, roughly 44% seen once. Specimen: PBMCs, collected before TCRalphabeta/CD19-depleted stem cell transplant. The receptors come from a girl aged 2 to 9 with aplastic anemia, due to receive a stem cell transplant. The CDR3 runs from the conserved cysteine through the conserved F or W. The order of the fields is J gene, CDR3 length, V gene, CDR3 protein.

>TRBJ2-7|14|TRBV15
CATSRVQVINEQYF
>TRBJ2-3|16|TRBV28
CASSPTADVGTDTQYF
>TRBJ2-7|15|TRBV20-1
CSARDRAGNWYEQYF
>TRBJ1-3|14|TRBV10-3
CAIRRTGTGNTIYF
>TRBJ2-1|13|TRBV20-1
CSAWGYGKGEQFF
>TRBJ2-3|15|TRBV29-1
CSVPPLVGATDTQYF
>TRBJ2-7|16|TRBV4-1
CASSQDLPEAYYEQYF
>TRBJ2-7|12|TRBV28
CASSLLTGGQYF
>TRBJ2-3|17|TRBV4-1
CASSQDWLAGGPHTQYF
>TRBJ2-3|17|TRBV9
CASSQWSGRAGMDTQYF
>TRBJ2-1|17|TRBV10-1
CASSESIGLAGGNEQFF
>TRBJ1-2|16|TRBV5-5
CASSLNPRRVSYGYTF
>TRBJ1-1|11|TRBV20-1
CSAFRNTEAFF
>TRBJ2-1|13|TRBV5-1
CASSRDGDVEQFF
>TRBJ1-4|15|TRBV20-1
CSARPPTGSNEKLFF
>TRBJ2-7|13|TRBV4-2
CASSQRGLREQYF
>TRBJ2-3|15|TRBV7-3
CASSSAGTATDTQYF
>TRBJ2-1|13|TRBV20-1
CSASREGRNEQFF
>TRBJ2-7|14|TRBV27
CASANRGPAYEQYF
>TRBJ1-1|13|TRBV29-1
CSATSRGNAEAFF
>TRBJ2-1|15|TRBV9
CASSVDGTRYDEQFF
>TRBJ2-1|15|TRBV5-1
CASSGRELRGDEQFF
>TRBJ2-7|16|TRBV28
CASRAPGPQSSYEQYF
>TRBJ1-2|14|TRBV5-1
CASSFDSSNYGYTF
>TRBJ2-7|18|TRBV5-1
CASSLSGGRASYPYEQYF
>TRBJ2-1|16|TRBV7-9
CASSTGTSGNLDEQFF
>TRBJ2-3|17|TRBV10-2
CASSPLAGFQSTDTQYF
>TRBJ1-5|14|TRBV10-2
CATTGSDSNQPQHF
>TRBJ1-2|13|TRBV7-9
CASSLEANYGYTF
>TRBJ2-1|16|TRBV15
CATSRGLAGSGDEQFF
>TRBJ1-2|16|TRBV5-1
CASSPTQQGLRNGYTF
>TRBJ2-7|14|TRBV20-1
CSARDRQGPYEQYF
>TRBJ1-3|12|TRBV18
CASSPDGNTIYF